This T cell receptor (beta chain) came from a study of T cell clones after liver transplantation. Whole-study results and caveats: Donor-reactive sequences fell more than third party-reactive ones, suggesting partial deletion.

This table comes from immunoSEQ multiplex PCR, and its TCRdb copy is limited to in-frame clones, with some not included. The table includes about 80,000 clones, about 82% detected once. There are a few counts of this clone. Its specificity is not known. V was pared by 4 bases and J by 3 bases, with 14 bases of the junction left unmatched. The CDR3 extends over 19 amino acids. Germline V gives CDR1 SGHAT, CDR2 FQNNGV. The sequence came from a human patient who received a liver transplant. These T cells may partly come from the graft donor. The chain has TRBV11-2 and TRBJ2-2; TRBD2 agrees at 10 bases. The starting material was CD4+ T cells from blood, obtained 45 to 46 months after liver transplant. The CDR3 sequence: CASSSRSWTSGKDTGELFF. CDR3 DNA sequence: TGTGCCAGCAGCTCCCGATCCTGGACTAGCGGTAAAGACACCGGGGAGCTGTTTTTT.